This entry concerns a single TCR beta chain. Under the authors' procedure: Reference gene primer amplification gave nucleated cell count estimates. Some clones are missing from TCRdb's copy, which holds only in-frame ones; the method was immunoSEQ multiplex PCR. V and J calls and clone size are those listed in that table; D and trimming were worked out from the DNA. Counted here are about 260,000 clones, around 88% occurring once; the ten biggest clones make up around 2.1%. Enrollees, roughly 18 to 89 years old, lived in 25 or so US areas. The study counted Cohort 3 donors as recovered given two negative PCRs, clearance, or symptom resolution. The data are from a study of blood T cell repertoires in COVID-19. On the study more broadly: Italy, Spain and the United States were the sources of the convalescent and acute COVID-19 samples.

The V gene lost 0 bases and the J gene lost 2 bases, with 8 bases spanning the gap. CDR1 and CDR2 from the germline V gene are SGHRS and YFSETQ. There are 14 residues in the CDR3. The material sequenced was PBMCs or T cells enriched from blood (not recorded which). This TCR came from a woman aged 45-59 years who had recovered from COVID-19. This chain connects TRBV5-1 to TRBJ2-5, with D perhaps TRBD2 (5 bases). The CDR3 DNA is TGCGCCAGCAGCTTGGCTCGGGGACAAGAGACCCAGTACTTC. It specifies CASSLARGQETQYF.